Listed below are T cell receptor beta chains from one sample, sequenced in a study of metastatic and nonmetastatic thyroid tumors. Using MiXCR, TCRdb re-called clones from the PCR reads. The sample carries some 55,000 clones, less than 30% recorded once. The sequencing sample was made of blood. These receptors were obtained from a female donor with papillary thyroid cancer or a benign thyroid nodule (not recorded which). Some clones in this sample may be carry-over from other donors' samples. Each CDR3 is given with its conserved first and last residue. A D gene is named only where the DNA matches it firmly. Clone size is given for some rows only: seen once, a few or many times, or a class if the clone is expanded.

abundance	d_gene	j_gene	v_gene	CDR3aa	CDR3nt
few	-	TRBJ1-5	TRBV6-1	CASRGRGRDQPQHF	TGTGCCAGCAGGGGGAGGGGAAGGGATCAGCCCCAGCATTTT
-	-	TRBJ1-2	TRBV5-1	CASSLDPGDYGYTF	TGCGCCAGCAGCTTGGATCCCGGGGACTATGGCTACACCTTC
-	-	TRBJ1-5	TRBV28	CASSPIGWPQHF	TGTGCCAGCAGTCCCATTGGGTGGCCCCAGCATTTT
-	TRBD2	TRBJ2-1	TRBV5-1	CASSPGGGRGNEQFF	TGCGCCAGCAGCCCGGGCGGGGGGCGAGGCAATGAGCAGTTCTTC
-	-	TRBJ1-1	TRBV4-1	CASSRLADRPSEAFF	TGCGCCAGCAGCCGCTTGGCCGACAGGCCCTCTGAAGCTTTCTTT
few	-	TRBJ1-2	TRBV30	CAWSVKGGFRGYTF	TGTGCCTGGAGTGTAAAGGGTGGGTTCCGTGGCTACACCTTC
few	-	TRBJ1-5	TRBV28	CASISEGGRQPQHF	TGTGCCAGCATCTCTGAGGGAGGGCGTCAGCCCCAGCATTTT
-	-	TRBJ2-7	TRBV5-6	CASSLLGTHEQYF	TGTGCCAGCAGCTTATTAGGAACCCACGAGCAGTACTTC
many	TRBD1	TRBJ1-3	TRBV4-1	CASSQEDRAGNTIYF	TGCGCCAGCAGCCAAGAAGACAGGGCTGGAAACACCATATATTTT
many	-	TRBJ1-2	TRBV10-3	CAISELEENYGYTF	TGTGCCATCAGTGAGTTGGAAGAGAACTATGGCTACACCTTC
-	TRBD2	TRBJ2-2	TRBV7-2	CASSPSGGADTGELFF	TGTGCCAGCAGCCCTAGCGGGGGGGCCGACACCGGGGAGCTGTTTTTT
few	TRBD1	TRBJ2-7	TRBV19	CASSVRGSEQYF	TGTGCCAGTAGTGTCAGGGGGTCCGAGCAGTACTTC
few	-	TRBJ2-7	TRBV6-1	CASSLTWEYEQYF	TGTGCCAGCAGCCTCACCTGGGAATACGAGCAGTACTTC
-	-	TRBJ2-1	TRBV2	CASSGLTGYNEQFF	TGTGCCAGCAGTGGACTAACGGGTTACAATGAGCAGTTCTTC
-	-	TRBJ2-7	TRBV24-1	CANKQTLYEQYF	TGTGCCAACAAACAGACCTTATACGAGCAGTACTTC
-	-	TRBJ1-1	TRBV11-2	CASSLIYTEAFF	TGTGCCAGCAGCTTAATATACACTGAAGCTTTCTTT
-	-	TRBJ1-1	TRBV25-1	CASSLGGSTEAFF	TGTGCCAGCAGTCTCGGGGGCTCCACTGAAGCTTTCTTT
few	-	TRBJ2-6	TRBV28	CASSLTGANVLTF	TGTGCCAGCAGTTTAACTGGGGCCAACGTCCTGACTTTC
many	-	TRBJ2-5	TRBV20-1	CSARDLGEVETQYF	TGCAGTGCTAGAGATTTGGGGGAGGTGGAGACCCAGTACTTC
-	-	TRBJ2-7	TRBV6-1	CASIETGLTEQYF	TGTGCCAGCATAGAGACAGGATTAACCGAGCAGTACTTC
-	-	TRBJ2-7	TRBV6-2/TRBV6-3	CASSYHLGSVTSYEQYF	TGTGCCAGCAGTTACCACCTGGGGAGCGTGACCTCCTACGAGCAGTACTTC